This entry lists 12 T cell receptor beta chains sequenced from one sample in a study of blood T cell repertoires in COVID-19. Assay: immunoSEQ multiplex PCR; the TCRdb copy retains only in-frame clones and omits some. The table shows roughly 150,000 clones, with approximately 84% occurring only once. Sample: peripheral blood. These receptors all come from an elderly woman with COVID-19, enrolled during active disease.

J is TRBJ2-7 and V is TRBV5-4; 7 bases are a match to TRBD1. In germline, CDR1 is SGHNT, CDR2 YYREEE (reference sequence). The CDR3 spans 16 residues. With 0 bases clipped from V and 0 bases from J, the junction kept 6 bases outside the gene matches. The CDR3 here is CASSLGGQPSSYEQYF. CDR3 in DNA: TGTGCCAGCAGCTTGGGGGGACAGCCGAGCTCCTACGAGCAGTACTTC.

The rearrangement joins TRBV29-1 to TRBJ2-3; D is possibly TRBD1 (6 bases). Trimming left V 8 bases short and J 0 bases short, with 15 bases between. The CDR3 extends over 14 amino acids. The germline CDR1 and CDR2 sequences are SQVTM and ANQGSEA. CDR3 nucleotides: TGCAGCATCAACACAGGGTTTAGCACAGATACGCAGTATTTT. As protein: CSINTGFSTDTQYF.

The V and J genes are TRBV6-5 and TRBJ1-1; 8 bases agree with TRBD1. Germline trimming cut 5 bases from V and 0 bases from J; bases unmatched to any gene: 2. Looked up from germline, CDR1 is MNHEY and CDR2 is SVGAGI. The CDR3 is made up of 14 amino acids. CDR3 coding DNA: TGTGCCAGCAGTCCAGGGGGCTTGAACACTGAAGCTTTCTTT. Encoded protein: CASSPGGLNTEAFF.

J is TRBJ2-3 and V is TRBV7-9; 14 nucleotides match TRBD2. This CDR3 has 18 amino acids. Germline CDR1 and CDR2: SEHNR and FQNEAQ (reference sequence). V gave up 5 bases and J gave up 0 bases; unmatched junction bases: 7. CDR3 protein: CASSKGLAGGTSTDTQYF. The CDR3, as DNA: TGTGCCAGCAGCAAAGGACTAGCGGGGGGCACTAGCACAGATACGCAGTATTTT.

J is TRBJ2-7 and V is TRBV11-3; D perhaps matches TRBD1 (6 bases). This CDR3 region has 14 residues. V lost 3 bases, J lost 6 bases, and 15 bases lay in between. Looked up from germline, CDR1 is SGHNT and CDR2 is YENEEA. CDR3 in amino acids: CASSFSGQGTEQYF. CDR3 DNA sequence: TGTGCCAGCAGCTTCTCGGGACAAGGGACCGAGCAGTACTTC. Full variable domain (remainder filled in from reference TRBV11-3 and TRBJ2-7): EAGVVQSPRYKIIEKKQPVAFWCNPISGHNTLYWYLQNLGQGPELLIRYENEEAVDDSQLPKDRFSAERLKGVDSTLKIQPAELGDSAVYLCASSFSGQGTEQYFGPGTRLTVT.

This clone is a singleton in its sample. CDR3 nucleotides: TGTGCCAGTAGTTCGGGACTGGGCGGGGGGCCCTTCACAGATACGCAGTATTTT. Translated, it gives CASSSGLGGGPFTDTQYF. This sequence joins TRBV19 and TRBJ2-3; 8 nucleotides align to TRBD2. V shed 5 bases and J 2 bases; nucleotides not matched to a gene: 15. This CDR3 is built from 18 residues. The germline V gene encodes CDR1 LNHDA and CDR2 SQIVND (reference sequence).

This chain joins TRBV12-3 or TRBV12-4 and TRBJ2-1; no firm D call. V shed 7 bases and J shed 9 bases, with 16 bases lying between them. The CDR3 sequence is 13 residues long. CDR3 sequence: CASTETGEAEQFF. CDR3 DNA: TGTGCCAGCACCGAAACCGGTGAAGCTGAGCAGTTCTTC.

The chain combines TRBV7-3 with TRBJ2-4; D not resolved. Germline CDR1 and CDR2: SGHTA and FQGTGA. V was clipped by 4 bases and J by 5 bases, with 15 bases between them. CDR3 size: 15 residues. The chain's CDR3 is CASSSYPGPENIQYF. Here the CDR3 DNA reads TGTGCCAGCAGCTCGTACCCGGGTCCAGAAAACATTCAGTACTTC. Variable domain in full (rest from reference TRBV7-3 and TRBJ2-4): GAGVSQTPSNKVTEKGKYVELRCDPISGHTALYWYRQSLGQGPEFLIYFQGTGAADDSGLPNDRFFAVRPEGSVSTLKIQRTERGDSAVYLCASSSYPGPENIQYFGAGTRLSVL.

The rearrangement uses TRBV7-8 and TRBJ2-1; 16 nucleotides align to TRBD2. Germline V gene data show CDR1 as SGHVS and CDR2 as FQNEAQ. The CDR3 sequence is 16 residues long. After removal of 5 bases from V and 9 bases from J, the junction contained 7 bases not matched to a gene. The CDR3, as DNA: TGTGCCAGCAGCCCGCCGGGACTAGCGGGGGGGGGTGAGCAGTTCTTC. This translates into CASSPPGLAGGGEQFF.

The V call is TRBV2, the J call TRBJ2-7; 7 bases match TRBD2. Germline V lookup: CDR1 SNHLY, CDR2 FYNNEI. This CDR3 has 14 amino acids. J lost 8 bases, V lost 5 bases, and 12 bases had no gene match. The CDR3 nucleotides read TGTGCCAGCAGTTCCGGACTAGTGGGTTTGAAGCAGTACTTC. Translation: CASSSGLVGLKQYF.

The V gene is TRBV5-8, the J gene TRBJ1-2; D is ambiguous. The CDR3 sequence is 16 residues long. Germline V gene data show CDR1 as SGHTS and CDR2 as YDEGEE. The V and J ends lost 1 base and 4 bases respectively, with 17 bases between them. The CDR3 loop reads CASSLLKMWAVYGYTF. DNA for the CDR3: TGTGCCAGCAGCTTGCTCAAAATGTGGGCCGTCTATGGCTACACCTTC. The full variable domain, its missing parts supplied by reference TRBV5-8 and TRBJ1-2, is EAGVTQSPTHLIKTRGQQATLRCSPISGHTSVYWYQQALGLGLQFLLWYDEGEERNRGNFPPRFSGRQFPNYSSELNVNALELEDSALYLCASSLLKMWAVYGYTFGSGTRLTVV.

The gene calls are TRBV6-2 or TRBV6-3 and TRBJ2-7, with 8 nucleotides matching TRBD1. CDR1 is MNHEY and CDR2 is SVGEGT in the germline V gene. This CDR3 is 18 amino acids long. The ends lost 4 bases at V and 3 bases at J; junction bases unmatched: 17. In nucleotides, the CDR3 is TGTGCCAGCAGTTTAAGGTGGGGGTTCGACGACAGGGGCTACGAGCAGTACTTC. Translating gives CASSLRWGFDDRGYEQYF.